This T cell receptor (beta chain) was observed in a study of glioma-infiltrating T cells. The iRepertoire nested amplicon-rescue multiplex PCR amplified TCR alpha and beta CDR3s from RNA. TCRdb fed the multiplex PCR reads into MiXCR, producing one record per CDR3 protein. The sample yields over 100,000 distinct CDR3 sequences, 25% to 30% seen once. In its sample, this clonotype was seen a few times. The V and J ends lost 0 bases and 10 bases respectively, with 21 bases between them. Germline V gene sequence: CDR1 SGHDT, CDR2 YYEEEE. The CDR3 runs 16 residues. This TCR was recovered from a human donor with low-grade glioma or glioblastoma, undergoing nonglioma brain surgery, or in good health (not recorded which). This sequence joins TRBV5-6 and TRBJ2-3; the D gene could be TRBD1 or TRBD2 (5 bases each). The sample taken for sequencing was glioma tissue, nonneoplastic brain tissue, or PBMCs (not recorded which). CDR3 sequence reads: CASSLGPTRDAVSQYF. The CDR3 coding sequence is TGTGCCAGCAGCTTGGGACCGACAAGGGACGCAGTGTCGCAGTATTTT.